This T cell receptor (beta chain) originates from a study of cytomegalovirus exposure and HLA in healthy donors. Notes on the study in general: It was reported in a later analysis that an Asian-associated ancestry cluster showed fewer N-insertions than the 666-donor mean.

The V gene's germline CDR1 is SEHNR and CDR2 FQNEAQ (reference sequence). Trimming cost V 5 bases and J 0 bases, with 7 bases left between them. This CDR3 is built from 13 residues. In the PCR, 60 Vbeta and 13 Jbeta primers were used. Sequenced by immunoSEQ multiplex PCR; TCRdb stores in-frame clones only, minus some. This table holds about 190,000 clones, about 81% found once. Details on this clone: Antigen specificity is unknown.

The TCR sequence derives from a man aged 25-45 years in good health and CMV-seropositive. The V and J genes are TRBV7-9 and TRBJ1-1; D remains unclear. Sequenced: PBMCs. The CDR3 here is CASSPSLNTEAFF. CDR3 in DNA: TGTGCCAGCAGCCCTTCCCTGAACACTGAAGCTTTCTTT.